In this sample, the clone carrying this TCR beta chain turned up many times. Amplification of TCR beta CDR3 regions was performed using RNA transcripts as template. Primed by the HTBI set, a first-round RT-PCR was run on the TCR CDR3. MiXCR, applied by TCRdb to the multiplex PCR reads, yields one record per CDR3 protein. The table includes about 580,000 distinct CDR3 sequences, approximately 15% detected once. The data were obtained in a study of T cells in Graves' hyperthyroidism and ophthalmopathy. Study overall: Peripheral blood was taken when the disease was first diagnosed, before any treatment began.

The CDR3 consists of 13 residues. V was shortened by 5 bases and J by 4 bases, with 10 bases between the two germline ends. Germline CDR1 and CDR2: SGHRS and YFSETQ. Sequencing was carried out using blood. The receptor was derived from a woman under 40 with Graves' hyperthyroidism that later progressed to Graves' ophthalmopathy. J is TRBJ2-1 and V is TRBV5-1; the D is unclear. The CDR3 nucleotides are TGCGCCAGCAGAGGTTCGGAGTACAATGAGCAGTTCTTC. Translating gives CASRGSEYNEQFF. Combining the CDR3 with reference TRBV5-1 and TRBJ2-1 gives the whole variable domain KAGVTQTPRYLIKTRGQQVTLSCSPISGHRSVSWYQQTPGQGLQFLFEYFSETQRNKGNFPGRFSGRQFSNSRSEMNVSTLELGDSALYLCASRGSEYNEQFFGPGTRLTVL.